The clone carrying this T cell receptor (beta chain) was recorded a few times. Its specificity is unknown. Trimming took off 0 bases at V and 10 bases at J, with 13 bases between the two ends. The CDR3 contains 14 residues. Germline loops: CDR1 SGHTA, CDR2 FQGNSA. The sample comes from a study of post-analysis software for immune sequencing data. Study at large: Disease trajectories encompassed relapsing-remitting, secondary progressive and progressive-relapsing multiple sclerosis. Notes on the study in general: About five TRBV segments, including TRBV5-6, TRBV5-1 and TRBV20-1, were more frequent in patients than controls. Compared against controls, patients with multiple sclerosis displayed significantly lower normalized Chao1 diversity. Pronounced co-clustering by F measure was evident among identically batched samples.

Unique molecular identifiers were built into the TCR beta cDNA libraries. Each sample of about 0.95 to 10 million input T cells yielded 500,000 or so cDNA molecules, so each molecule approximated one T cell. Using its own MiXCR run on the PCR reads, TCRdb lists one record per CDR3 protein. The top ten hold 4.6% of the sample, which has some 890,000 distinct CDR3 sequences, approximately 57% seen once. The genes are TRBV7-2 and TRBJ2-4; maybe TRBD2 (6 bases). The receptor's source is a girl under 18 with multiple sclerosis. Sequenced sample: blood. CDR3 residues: CASSLAPGGWIQYF. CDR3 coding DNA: TGTGCCAGCAGCTTAGCGCCTGGGGGGTGGATTCAGTACTTC. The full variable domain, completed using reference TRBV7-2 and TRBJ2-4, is GAGVSQSPSNKVTEKGKDVELRCDPISGHTALYWYRQSLGQGLEFLIYFQGNSAPDKSGLPSDRFSAERTGGSVSTLTIQRTQQEDSAVYLCASSLAPGGWIQYFGAGTRLSVL.